One sample yielded the 32 T cell receptor beta chains listed below, sequenced in a study of blood T cell repertoires in COVID-19. Data came from immunoSEQ multiplex PCR; TCRdb stores just in-frame clones and leaves some out. The top ten hold about 7% of the sample, which has 50,000 or so clones, around 83% seen once. Sequenced: peripheral blood. The receptors derive from a man in his sixties with active COVID-19.

The chain recombines TRBV6-5 with TRBJ1-4, with TRBD1 as a possible D gene (5 bases). CDR1 and CDR2 from the germline V gene are MNHEY and SVGAGI. V was pared by 0 bases and J by 0 bases, with 5 bases between. CDR3 size: 15 residues. The CDR3 loop reads CASSYSTATNEKLFF. Here the CDR3 DNA reads TGTGCCAGCAGTTACTCGACAGCAACTAATGAAAAACTGTTTTTT.

The chain recombines TRBV19 with TRBJ1-1; no clear D gene. The CDR3 covers 13 residues. V shed 6 bases and J shed 0 bases, with 8 bases lying between them. Germline CDR1 reads LNHDA; CDR2 reads SQIVND (reference sequence). Here the CDR3 DNA reads TGTGCCAGTAGACTCGTCGTGAACACTGAAGCTTTCTTT. Translation: CASRLVVNTEAFF.

CDR3 loop: CAISATGQSLEQYF. The CDR3 region has the DNA TGTGCCATCAGTGCGACTGGACAGTCTCTCGAGCAGTACTTC. This chain connects TRBV10-3 to TRBJ2-7; tentatively, D is TRBD1 (6 bases). The CDR3 runs 14 residues. With 4 bases removed from V and 6 bases from J, the gap between germline ends came to 16 bases. The V gene's germline CDR1 is ENHRY and CDR2 SYGVKD.

This clone was detected once. The V and J genes are TRBV28 and TRBJ1-2; D is possibly TRBD1 (6 bases). CDR1 and CDR2 (germline): MDHEN, SYDVKM. The CDR3 spans 16 residues. Trimming shortened V by 6 bases and J by 6 bases, and 23 bases separated the two germline ends. CDR3 amino acids: CASRLRYRQEVDGYTF. The CDR3 bases are TGTGCCAGCAGACTTCGGTACCGACAGGAAGTCGATGGCTACACCTTC.

This clone was counted at least ten times. The chain couples TRBV4-2 to TRBJ2-7; 8 nucleotides line up with TRBD1. Germline V gene lookup returns CDR1 LGHNA and CDR2 YNFKEQ. The V segment lost 1 base and the J segment 0 bases; nucleotides outside the gene matches: 2. The length of the CDR3 is 15 residues. CDR3 loop: CASSQGDRSSYEQYF. CDR3 in DNA: TGTGCCAGCAGCCAAGGGGACAGGAGCTCCTACGAGCAGTACTTC.

The V call is TRBV7-6, the J call TRBJ2-2, with TRBD2 identical over 11 bases. CDR3 length equals 19 residues. V was clipped by 4 bases and J by 0 bases; unmatched bases: 10. Germline lookup yields CDR1 SGHVS and CDR2 FNYEAQ. As DNA, the CDR3 is TGTGCCAGCAGCTCCCCCCTAGGTAGCGGGGGGGCGAACACCGGGGAGCTGTTTTTT. The encoded protein is CASSSPLGSGGANTGELFF.

The chain recombines TRBV5-1 with TRBJ1-2, with 8 bases identical to TRBD1. The CDR3 loop spans 14 amino acids. V gave up 3 bases and J gave up 4 bases; unmatched junction bases: 5. Germline loops: CDR1 SGHRS, CDR2 YFSETQ. CDR3 sequence: CASSSGTGGYGYTF. The CDR3, as DNA: TGCGCCAGCAGCTCTGGGACAGGTGGCTATGGCTACACCTTC.

The genes are TRBV19 and TRBJ2-2; unclear D gene. Germline V gene sequence: CDR1 LNHDA, CDR2 SQIVND (reference sequence). With 9 bases removed from V and 3 bases from J, the gap between germline ends came to 11 bases. The CDR3 sequence is 13 residues long. In DNA form, the CDR3 reads TGTGCCAGCTATCGGGTGTACACCGGGGAGCTGTTTTTT. Residues: CASYRVYTGELFF.

J is TRBJ2-7 and V is TRBV27; TRBD1 might be the D (6 bases). V lost 2 bases and J 3 bases, leaving 8 bases between the germline ends. The germline V gene has CDR1 MNHEY and CDR2 SMNVEV (reference sequence). The CDR3 is 13 amino acids. The CDR3 DNA follows: TGTGCCAGCAGTTTAGGACAGAGCTACGAGCAGTACTTC. Encoded protein: CASSLGQSYEQYF.

In DNA form, the CDR3 reads TGTGCCAGCAGTGCCTGGACAGGGGGCACCGGGGAGCTGTTTTTT. Residues: CASSAWTGGTGELFF. The gene calls are TRBV25-1 and TRBJ2-2, with 10 bases aligning to TRBD1. Per germline, CDR1 MGHDK and CDR2 SYGVNS. CDR3 length equals 15 residues. The J segment lost 4 bases and the V segment lost 4 bases, leaving 3 bases of the junction unmatched.

The V call is TRBV5-4, the J call TRBJ2-7; TRBD2 agrees at 7 bases. The CDR3 runs 16 residues. Losses at the gene ends were 3 bases for V and 1 base for J; bases not matched to a gene: 10. In germline, CDR1 is SGHNT, CDR2 YYREEE (reference sequence). This CDR3 reads CASSSWGEGRSYEQYF. The CDR3 nucleotides read TGTGCCAGCAGCTCCTGGGGGGAGGGGAGGTCCTACGAGCAGTACTTC.

The V gene is TRBV5-4, the J gene TRBJ2-6, with D perhaps TRBD1 (6 bases). Trimming left V 4 bases short and J 1 base short, with 12 bases between. Germline values: CDR1 SGHNT, CDR2 YYREEE (reference sequence). The CDR3 extends over 16 amino acids. The CDR3 loop reads CASSLNTGSGANVLTF. As DNA, the CDR3 is TGTGCCAGCAGCCTCAATACAGGGTCTGGGGCCAACGTCCTGACTTTC.

The gene calls are TRBV6-1 and TRBJ1-5; D gene ambiguous. CDR3 length: 13 residues. Deletions cut 2 bases from V and 4 bases from J, with 6 bases between. Germline assignment: CDR1 MNHNS and CDR2 SASEGT. The CDR3 DNA follows: TGTGCCAGCAGTGAAACGGTTAATCAGCCCCAGCATTTT. Translated: CASSETVNQPQHF.

The gene calls are TRBV27 and TRBJ1-2; weak D call: TRBD1 (6 bases). The V end was cut by 2 bases, the J end by 8 bases, with 12 bases between. This CDR3 comprises 13 residues. Germline CDR1 and CDR2: MNHEY and SMNVEV (reference sequence). The CDR3 loop reads CASSLAGGSGYTF. The CDR3, as DNA: TGTGCCAGCAGTTTAGCGGGGGGCTCAGGCTACACCTTC.

The chain has TRBV14 and TRBJ2-1; D not certain. The CDR3 spans 12 residues. CDR1 and CDR2 from the germline V gene are SGHDN and FVKESK. Trimming took off 4 bases at V and 12 bases at J, with 13 bases between the two ends. The CDR3: CASSRGRAGQFF. The CDR3 DNA follows: TGTGCCAGCAGCCGCGGCCGAGCCGGGCAGTTCTTC.

The chain recombines TRBV7-2 with TRBJ2-3; 9 bases map to TRBD1. After removal of 3 bases from V and 5 bases from J, the junction contained 6 bases not matched to a gene. Germline V gene data show CDR1 as SGHTA and CDR2 as FQGNSA. The CDR3 consists of 15 residues. The CDR3 DNA sequence: TGTGCCAGCAGCTTTTACAGGGGGCTGGGAGATACGCAGTATTTT. As protein: CASSFYRGLGDTQYF.

This clone occurred once. The chain recombines TRBV3-1 (or the pseudogene TRBV3-2) with TRBJ2-7, with 8 bases identical to TRBD1. There are 16 residues in the CDR3. J gave up 6 bases and V 3 bases, and 13 bases lay outside the gene matches. Germline lookup yields CDR1 LGHDT and CDR2 YNNKEL (reference sequence). The CDR3 DNA is TGTGCCAGCAGCCAGACGGACAGGGCCCCTTTCGGCGAGCAGTACTTC. Its protein product is CASSQTDRAPFGEQYF.

The chain couples TRBV11-3 to TRBJ2-2; 13 positions match TRBD2. The CDR3 loop spans 15 amino acids. The germline gives CDR1 SGHNT, CDR2 YENEEA. V lost 5 bases and J lost 5; bases outside the gene matches: 2. The CDR3, as DNA: TGTGCCAGCAGCCCGGGACTAGCGGGGACCGGGGAGCTGTTTTTT. It codes for CASSPGLAGTGELFF.

The CDR3 protein is CAWTVGTDTQYF. In DNA form, the CDR3 reads TGTGCCTGGACAGTGGGCACAGATACGCAGTATTTT. V usage is TRBV30 and J usage is TRBJ2-3; D gene unclear. From germline, CDR1 is GTSNPN and CDR2 SVGIG (reference sequence). This CDR3 region has 12 residues. The ends were cut back, 4 bases at V and 1 base at J, with 6 bases in the middle.

Concerning this clone itself: The sample has other DNA sequences that encode this CDR3 too. The chain links TRBV18 to TRBJ1-1; D is ambiguous. Germline values: CDR1 KGHSH, CDR2 LQKENI. V was shortened by 2 bases and J by 2 bases, with 9 bases between the two germline ends. This CDR3 is 14 amino acids long. The CDR3: CASSPGTGNTEAFF. The DNA of the CDR3 is TGTGCCAGCTCACCAGGCACGGGAAACACTGAAGCTTTCTTT.

The V and J genes are TRBV9 and TRBJ2-3; 14 positions match TRBD2. The V gene's germline CDR1 is SGDLS and CDR2 YYNGEE. The ends lost 4 bases at V and 8 bases at J; junction bases unmatched: 6. The CDR3 sequence is 15 residues long. The CDR3 DNA sequence: TGTGCCAGCAGCCCGGGGACTAGCGGGAGAGGTACGCAGTATTTT. This sequence encodes CASSPGTSGRGTQYF.

The rearrangement uses TRBV2 and TRBJ2-1; 8 nucleotides line up with TRBD2. The CDR3 contains 15 residues. Germline V CDR1 and CDR2: SNHLY, FYNNEI. V lost 7 bases and J lost 9; bases outside the gene matches: 14. CDR3 DNA: TGTGCCAGCATGCCGGGACTAGGGATGGTGGGTGAGCAGTTCTTC. This sequence encodes CASMPGLGMVGEQFF.

The V and J genes are TRBV19 and TRBJ2-7; 10 bases fit TRBD1. The length of the CDR3 is 14 residues. Germline V gives CDR1 LNHDA, CDR2 SQIVND (reference sequence). V was pared by 5 bases and J by 2 bases, with 3 bases of the junction left unmatched. Here the CDR3 reads CASSYGQGAYEQYF. CDR3 in DNA: TGTGCCAGTAGTTACGGACAGGGGGCCTACGAGCAGTACTTC.

The chain carries TRBV5-1 and TRBJ2-2, with 8 bases matching TRBD1. The V gene's germline CDR1 is SGHRS and CDR2 YFSETQ. V was pared by 3 bases and J by 7 bases, with 8 bases of the junction left unmatched. The CDR3 loop spans 15 amino acids. CDR3 protein: CASSSRQGSGGELFF. In DNA form, the CDR3 reads TGCGCCAGCAGCTCAAGACAGGGGAGCGGCGGGGAGCTGTTTTTT.

The sample holds one count of this clone. V gene TRBV28 combines with J gene TRBJ2-1, with TRBD2 as a possible D gene (5 bases). The CDR3 has 12 amino acids. CDR1 and CDR2 (germline): MDHEN, SYDVKM. Trimming took off 1 base at V and 9 bases at J, with 7 bases between the two ends. The CDR3 sequence: CASSLSGFEQFF. The DNA of the CDR3 is TGTGCCAGCAGTTTATCGGGATTTGAGCAGTTCTTC. Variable domain in full (rest from reference TRBV28 and TRBJ2-1): DVKVTQSSRYLVKRTGEKVFLECVQDMDHENMFWYRQDPGLGLRLIYFSYDVKMKEKGDIPEGYSVSREKKERFSLILESASTNQTSMYLCASSLSGFEQFFGPGTRLTVL.

The V and J genes are TRBV12-2 and TRBJ1-6; the table's D call, TRBD1, was not checked against the DNA. TRBV12-2 is described as a pseudogene. The CDR3 is 17 residues long. The CDR3 reads CASRATGTGKYNSPLHF. The CDR3 coding sequence is TGTGCAAGTCGCGCAACCGGGACAGGGAAGTATAATTCACCCCTCCACTTT.

This clone showed up many times. The J gene is TRBJ2-7, the V gene TRBV5-1, with TRBD1 as a possible D gene (6 bases). Trimming left V 4 bases short and J 2 bases short, with 13 bases between. Per germline, CDR1 SGHRS and CDR2 YFSETQ. The CDR3 extends over 14 amino acids. CDR3 DNA: TGCGCCAGCAGCGGAGGATCAGGGGCCTACGAGCAGTACTTC. As protein: CASSGGSGAYEQYF.

The chain has TRBV4-1 and TRBJ2-3; TRBD1 agrees at 10 bases. CDR3 length: 17 amino acids. CDR1 and CDR2 (germline): MGHRA, YSYEKL. The ends lost 2 bases at V and 1 base at J; junction bases unmatched: 6. The CDR3: CASSQTPGTGGTDTQYF. The CDR3 nucleotides are TGCGCCAGCAGCCAAACCCCCGGGACAGGGGGCACAGATACGCAGTATTTT.

This clone was found a few times. The chain has TRBV12-3 or TRBV12-4 and TRBJ1-2, with TRBD1 as a possible D gene (5 bases). With 5 bases removed from V and 4 bases from J, the gap between germline ends came to 11 bases. This CDR3 has 13 residues. CDR3 region: CASSPSTVYGYTF. DNA for the CDR3: TGTGCCAGCAGTCCCTCGACAGTCTATGGCTACACCTTC.

In DNA form, the CDR3 reads TGTGCCAGCTCAAAGGGACAAGAAGAGACCCAGTACTTC. Translated: CASSKGQEETQYF. V gene TRBV18 combines with J gene TRBJ2-5, with a weak D call TRBD1 (6 bases). The CDR3 contains 13 residues. CDR1 is KGHSH, CDR2 LQKENI, per germline. Trimming shortened V by 5 bases and J by 3 bases, and 10 bases separated the two germline ends.

This clone was seen a single time. V usage is TRBV4-3 and J usage is TRBJ1-2; 7 bases map to TRBD1. The CDR3 sequence is 16 residues long. The germline CDR1 and CDR2 sequences are LGHNA and YSLEER. The ends lost 0 bases at V and 4 bases at J; junction bases unmatched: 8. CDR3 sequence: CASSQDRGAITYGYTF. The CDR3 nucleotides are TGCGCCAGCAGCCAAGACAGGGGGGCTATAACCTATGGCTACACCTTC.

V and J are TRBV5-1 and TRBJ2-1; 9 bases are a match to TRBD2. The CDR3 runs 15 residues. V was clipped by 0 bases and J by 4 bases; unmatched bases: 2. The V gene's germline CDR1 is SGHRS and CDR2 YFSETQ. CDR3 DNA: TGCGCCAGCAGCTTGGCTCTAGCGGGGTACAATGAGCAGTTCTTC. Residues: CASSLALAGYNEQFF.